Presented here are 14 T cell receptor beta chains from one specimen sequenced in a study of preoperative IRX-2 immunotherapy in early breast cancer. Specified treatment: preoperative locoregional IRX-2 cytokine immunotherapy. Assay used: immunoSEQ multiplex PCR; TCRdb lists only in-frame clones, some missing. Of about 23,000 clones listed, approximately 96% are singletons. Material: tumor tissue, obtained after IRX-2 immunotherapy. The source is a human donor with breast cancer.

The CDR3 here is CAWRDPGGRTNEKLFF. The CDR3 bases are TGTGCCTGGAGGGACCCCGGAGGGAGAACTAATGAAAAACTGTTTTTT. The gene calls are TRBV30 and TRBJ1-4, with D unclear. This CDR3 spans 16 amino acids. The germline V gene encodes CDR1 GTSNPN and CDR2 SVGIG (reference sequence). V shed 3 bases and J shed 1 base, with 15 bases lying between them.

This clone has only one observation. The same CDR3 arises from other DNA sequences in this sample as well. The chain joins TRBV20-1 to TRBJ2-3, with D hard to call. The CDR3 consists of 11 residues. Trimming took 2 bases from V and 4 from J, leaving 4 bases between them. Germline lookup yields CDR1 DFQATT and CDR2 SNEGSKA (reference sequence). As DNA, the CDR3 is TGCAGTGCTAGACTGCCAGATACGCAGTATTTT. Its translation is CSARLPDTQYF.

The J gene is TRBJ2-3, the V gene TRBV5-6, with a tentative D call TRBD2 (5 bases). The germline gives CDR1 SGHDT, CDR2 YYEEEE. V lost 4 bases, J lost 0 bases, and 9 bases lay in between. The CDR3 covers 14 residues. CDR3 DNA: TGTGCCAGCAGCACCGGGATAAGCACAGATACGCAGTATTTT. Translated, it gives CASSTGISTDTQYF.

The chain carries TRBV5-1 and TRBJ2-5; a weak D match, TRBD2 (5 bases). The CDR3 runs 17 residues. The germline V gene has CDR1 SGHRS and CDR2 YFSETQ. V lost 1 base and J 1 base, leaving 17 bases between the germline ends. The CDR3 spells CASSLSAATRGQETQYF. The CDR3 nucleotides are TGCGCCAGCAGCTTGTCCGCGGCTACCCGGGGCCAAGAGACCCAGTACTTC. Full variable domain (missing parts from reference TRBV5-1 and TRBJ2-5): KAGVTQTPRYLIKTRGQQVTLSCSPISGHRSVSWYQQTPGQGLQFLFEYFSETQRNKGNFPGRFSGRQFSNSRSEMNVSTLELGDSALYLCASSLSAATRGQETQYFGPGTRLLVL.

The chain employs TRBV11-3 and TRBJ2-5; 10 bases fit TRBD2. From germline, CDR1 is SGHNT and CDR2 YENEEA. The CDR3 is 16 residues long. Trimming at V came to 1 base and at J to 1 base, leaving 3 bases not matched to a gene. The CDR3 region has the DNA TGTGCCAGCAGCTTAGGGCTAGCGGGGGTCCAAGAGACCCAGTACTTC. This gives the protein CASSLGLAGVQETQYF. The full variable domain, in which reference TRBV11-3 and TRBJ2-5 provide the parts outside the CDR3, is EAGVVQSPRYKIIEKKQPVAFWCNPISGHNTLYWYLQNLGQGPELLIRYENEEAVDDSQLPKDRFSAERLKGVDSTLKIQPAELGDSAVYLCASSLGLAGVQETQYFGPGTRLLVL.

The CDR3 DNA reads as TGCGCCAGCAGCTTGGAAAGCGGGATTAGCACAGATACGCAGTATTTT. It specifies CASSLESGISTDTQYF. The chain employs TRBV5-1 and TRBJ2-3, with 7 bases matching TRBD2. The germline CDR1 and CDR2 sequences are SGHRS and YFSETQ. This CDR3 has 16 amino acids. V trimming: 0 bases; J trimming: 0 bases; junction bases outside the gene matches: 4.

The rearrangement links TRBV5-1 to TRBJ1-1; D uncertain. Trimming removed 2 bases at V and 0 bases at J, with 5 bases between. CDR3 length: 13 residues. The germline V gene encodes CDR1 SGHRS and CDR2 YFSETQ. CDR3 DNA sequence: TGCGCCAGCAGCTTAACAATGAACACTGAAGCTTTCTTT. This encodes CASSLTMNTEAFF. Combining the CDR3 with reference TRBV5-1 and TRBJ1-1 gives the whole variable domain KAGVTQTPRYLIKTRGQQVTLSCSPISGHRSVSWYQQTPGQGLQFLFEYFSETQRNKGNFPGRFSGRQFSNSRSEMNVSTLELGDSALYLCASSLTMNTEAFFGQGTRLTVV.

This clone was counted only a few times. The chain is built from TRBV7-8 and TRBJ1-6; 7 nucleotides align to TRBD1. The germline V gene has CDR1 SGHVS and CDR2 FQNEAQ. The V segment lost 1 base and the J segment 0 bases; nucleotides outside the gene matches: 0. CDR3 length: 16 amino acids. The CDR3 nucleotides are TGTGCCAGCAGCTTAGGGACAGGCTCCTATAATTCACCCCTCCACTTT. Its protein is CASSLGTGSYNSPLHF.

V and J are TRBV5-6 and TRBJ2-7; the D gene is possibly TRBD1 (6 bases). Germline CDR1 is SGHDT and CDR2 is YYEEEE. The CDR3 has 14 residues. The V and J ends lost 4 bases and 2 bases respectively, with 13 bases between them. CDR3 nucleotides: TGTGCCAGCAGCGAACAGGGCTCTCCCTACGAGCAGTACTTC. Protein product: CASSEQGSPYEQYF.

The chain links TRBV18 to TRBJ1-1, with D possibly matching TRBD1 (5 bases). CDR3 size: 15 residues. The V gene lost 2 bases and the J gene lost 0 bases, with 10 bases spanning the gap. Germline lookup yields CDR1 KGHSH and CDR2 LQKENI. DNA of the CDR3: TGTGCCAGCTCACCATCCGGGGCTCTGAACACTGAAGCTTTCTTT. Encoded protein: CASSPSGALNTEAFF. Supplemented by reference TRBV18 and TRBJ1-1, the full variable domain reads NAGVMQNPRHLVRRRGQEARLRCSPMKGHSHVYWYRQLPEEGLKFMVYLQKENIIDESGMPKERFSAEFPKEGPSILRIQQVVRGDSAAYFCASSPSGALNTEAFFGQGTRLTVV.

The genes are TRBV27 and TRBJ1-2; 11 bases line up with TRBD1. Losses at the gene ends were 6 bases for V and 6 bases for J; bases not matched to a gene: 3. Germline CDR1 is MNHEY and CDR2 is SMNVEV (reference sequence). This CDR3 contains 13 residues. The CDR3 DNA follows: TGTGCCAGCAGGGACAGGGGGCGGAATGGCTACACCTTC. This codes for CASRDRGRNGYTF.

The V and J genes are TRBV7-9 and TRBJ2-1; tentatively, D is TRBD1 (6 bases). V lost 5 bases to trimming and J lost 5 bases, with 10 bases between them. Germline values: CDR1 SEHNR, CDR2 FQNEAQ (reference sequence). The CDR3 extends over 13 amino acids. CDR3 DNA: TGTGCCAGCAGCGACAGGACCAACAATGAGCAGTTCTTC. This translates into CASSDRTNNEQFF.

The CDR3, as DNA: TGTGCCAGCAGCCCAAGACAGGGCTATGAGCAGTTCTTC. Protein: CASSPRQGYEQFF. The genes are TRBV27 and TRBJ2-1; the match to TRBD1 covers 7 bases. Germline-derived CDR1 and CDR2 are MNHEY and SMNVEV (reference sequence). V was pared by 6 bases and J by 8 bases, with 7 bases of the junction left unmatched. CDR3 length equals 13 residues.

V and J are TRBV7-5 and TRBJ2-1; TRBD2 is the table's D call and was not checked against the DNA. TRBV7-5 is deemed a pseudogene. The CDR3 spans 19 residues. DNA of the CDR3: TGTGTCAGAAGGAACACCGGGACTAGCGGGCCCCGGGGCTACAATGAGCAGTTCTTC. Protein: CVRRNTGTSGPRGYNEQFF.